This T cell receptor (beta chain) comes out of a study of blood T cell repertoires in COVID-19. This clone was detected only a few times. Original processing methods: Reference gene primer amplification gave estimated nucleated cell counts. Profiled with immunoSEQ multiplex PCR; TCRdb holds only in-frame clones, not every one. The DNA was the basis for D and trimming; V, J and clone size are from that table. The data show over 400,000 clones, about nine tenths seen once. Germline CDR1 SGHRS, CDR2 YFSETQ. The CDR3 length is 15 residues. Trimming removed 0 bases from V and 4 bases from J, with 10 bases in between.

Sequences were obtained from PBMCs or T cells enriched from blood (not recorded which). This clonotype was sampled from a woman in her fifties or sixties who had recovered from COVID-19. The chain carries TRBV5-1 and TRBJ1-4; the D is unclear. CDR3 nucleotide sequence: TGCGCCAGCAGCTTGGGCGGCAGTGTTAATGAAAAACTGTTTTTT. This sequence encodes CASSLGGSVNEKLFF.